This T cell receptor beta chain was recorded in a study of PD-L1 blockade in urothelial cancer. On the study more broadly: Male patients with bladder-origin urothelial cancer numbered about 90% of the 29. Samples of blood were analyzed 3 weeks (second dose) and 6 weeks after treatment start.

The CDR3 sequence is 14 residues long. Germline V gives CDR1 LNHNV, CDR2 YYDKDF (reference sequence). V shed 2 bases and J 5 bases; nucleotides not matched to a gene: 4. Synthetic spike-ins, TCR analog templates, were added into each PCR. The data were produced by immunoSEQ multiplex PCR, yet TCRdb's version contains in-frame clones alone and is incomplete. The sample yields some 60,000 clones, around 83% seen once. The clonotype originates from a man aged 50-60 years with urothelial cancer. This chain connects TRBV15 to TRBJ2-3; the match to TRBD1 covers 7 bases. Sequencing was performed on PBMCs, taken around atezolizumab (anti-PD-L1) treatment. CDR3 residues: CATSRRQGRDTQYF. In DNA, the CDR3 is TGTGCCACCAGCAGACGACAGGGTAGAGATACGCAGTATTTT.